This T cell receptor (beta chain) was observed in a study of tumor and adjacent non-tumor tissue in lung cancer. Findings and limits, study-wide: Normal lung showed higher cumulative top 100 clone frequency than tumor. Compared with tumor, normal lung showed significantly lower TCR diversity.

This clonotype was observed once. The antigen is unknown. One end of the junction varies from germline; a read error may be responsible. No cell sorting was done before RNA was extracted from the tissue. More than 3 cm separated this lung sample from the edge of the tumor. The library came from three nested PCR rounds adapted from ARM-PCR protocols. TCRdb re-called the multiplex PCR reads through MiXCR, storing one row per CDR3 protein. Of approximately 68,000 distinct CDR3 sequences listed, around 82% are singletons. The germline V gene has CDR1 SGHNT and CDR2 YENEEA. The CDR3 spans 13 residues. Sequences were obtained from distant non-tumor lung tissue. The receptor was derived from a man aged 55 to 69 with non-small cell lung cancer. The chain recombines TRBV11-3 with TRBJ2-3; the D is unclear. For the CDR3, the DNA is TGTGCCAGCAGTTTATCACCGGACGATACACAGTATTTT. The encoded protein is CASSLSPDDTQYF.